These 15 T cell receptor beta chains were sequenced from one sample in a study of identical twins. TCRdb re-called the 5' RACE reads through MiXCR, storing one row per CDR3 protein. The sample has 500,000 to 650,000 distinct CDR3 sequences, roughly 7.1% seen once. This sample was also put to use in a study of yellow fever vaccine responses in identical twins.

The sample was PBMCs. The source is a woman between 18 and 29 years old in good health.

The chain uses TRBV6-1 and TRBJ2-4; D unclear. Trimming shortened V by 9 bases and J by 8 bases, and 35 bases separated the two germline ends. This CDR3 spans 19 amino acids. Germline V gene lookup returns CDR1 MNHNS and CDR2 SASEGT. The CDR3 bases are TGTGCCAGTAGAAGGCTAGGAGATATTAGCTCAAAGAAGGGATACATTCAGTACTTC. It yields the protein CASRRLGDISSKKGYIQYF.

This clonotype showed up many times. The genes are TRBV5-1 and TRBJ2-2; 7 nucleotides agree with TRBD2. In germline, CDR1 is SGHRS, CDR2 YFSETQ. This CDR3 region has 16 residues. Germline trimming cut 4 bases from V and 0 bases from J; bases unmatched to any gene: 6. The CDR3 DNA is TGCGCCAGCAGCAGCGACGGGGGGACGAACACCGGGGAGCTGTTTTTT. Encoded protein: CASSSDGGTNTGELFF.

This clonotype appeared many times. V and J are TRBV11-2 and TRBJ1-2; tentative D call: TRBD1 (5 bases). V was shortened by 0 bases and J by 6 bases, with 11 bases between the two germline ends. Looked up from germline, CDR1 is SGHAT and CDR2 is FQNNGV. The CDR3 has 14 amino acids. The CDR3: CASSLEGERHGYTF. The CDR3 DNA sequence: TGTGCCAGCAGCTTAGAGGGGGAGAGGCATGGCTACACCTTC.

This chain links TRBV28 with TRBJ1-5, with 10 bases identical to TRBD1. J was trimmed by 3 bases and V by 11 bases; bases with no gene match: 13. The CDR3 runs 16 residues. The V gene's germline CDR1 is MDHEN and CDR2 SYDVKM. CDR3 DNA sequence: TGTGCCGGTACCGCAGGGACAGGGGCCCCCAATCAGCCCCAGCATTTT. As protein: CAGTAGTGAPNQPQHF. Supplemented by reference TRBV28 and TRBJ1-5, the full variable domain reads DVKVTQSSRYLVKRTGEKVFLECVQDMDHENMFWYRQDPGLGLRLIYFSYDVKMKEKGDIPEGYSVSREKKERFSLILESASTNQTSMYLCAGTAGTGAPNQPQHFGDGTRLSIL.

J is TRBJ2-7 and V is TRBV11-2, with D uncertain. Germline CDR1 is SGHAT and CDR2 is FQNNGV. The ends were cut back, 4 bases at V and 0 bases at J, with 7 bases in the middle. This CDR3 has 13 residues. CDR3 bases: TGTGCCAGCAGCTCAGGCCACTCCTACGAGCAGTACGTC. Protein sequence: CASSSGHSYEQYV.

This sequence joins TRBV18 and TRBJ2-1; TRBD2 matches at 9 bases. CDR3 length: 17 residues. Germline loops: CDR1 KGHSH, CDR2 LQKENI. The junction had 6 bases not matched to a gene; V was cut back by 0 bases and J by 3 bases. This CDR3 reads CASSPPIAGALYNEQFF. CDR3 sequence (DNA): TGTGCCAGCTCACCACCGATAGCGGGAGCCCTCTACAATGAGCAGTTCTTC.

The rearrangement uses TRBV10-3 and TRBJ2-3; tentatively, D is TRBD2 (5 bases). Germline V gene data show CDR1 as ENHRY and CDR2 as SYGVKD. The length of the CDR3 is 15 residues. Trimming pared 1 base from V and 2 bases from J, leaving 10 bases between. The CDR3, as DNA: TGTGCCATCAGTGAGTGGGCGGGTCACACAGATACGCAGTATTTT. Translating it yields CAISEWAGHTDTQYF.

This clonotype occurred many times. This chain links TRBV20-1 with TRBJ2-1; perhaps TRBD1 as D (5 bases). The germline V gene has CDR1 DFQATT and CDR2 SNEGSKA (reference sequence). The CDR3 has 14 amino acids. V lost 3 bases, J lost 6 bases, and 15 bases lay in between. CDR3 sequence (DNA): TGCAGTGCTAGGGACCCAGGGCTTGGCAATGAGCAGTTCTTC. Translated, it gives CSARDPGLGNEQFF.

Comment on this clonotype: A much larger clone differs from this one at a single base, so this may be a read error. V and J are TRBV27 and TRBJ2-7; D assignment may be TRBD1 or TRBD2 (5 bases each). The CDR3 consists of 14 residues. Germline-derived CDR1 and CDR2 are MNHEY and SMNVEV (reference sequence). This CDR3 reads CASSFTGPSYEHYF. CDR3 nucleotides: TGTGCCAGCAGTTTTACGGGGCCGTCCTACGAGCATTACTTC.

Only a few counts were recorded for this clonotype. The chain carries TRBV6-1 and TRBJ2-1; tentatively, D is TRBD1 (5 bases). The V gene's germline CDR1 is MNHNS and CDR2 SASEGT. V was cut by 7 bases and J by 0 bases, with 19 bases left in between. The CDR3 extends over 17 amino acids. This CDR3 is CASTNLPGKSSYNEQFF. The DNA for the CDR3 is TGTGCCAGCACCAACCTGCCAGGGAAGAGCTCCTACAATGAGCAGTTCTTC.

This clonotype was counted many times. The rearrangement links TRBV6-5 to TRBJ1-1; 11 bases fit TRBD1. V lost 5 bases and J lost 2; bases outside the gene matches: 10. CDR1 and CDR2 (germline): MNHEY, SVGAGI. The CDR3 extends over 17 amino acids. The CDR3 loop is CASSNRDRGNLNTEAFF. CDR3 bases: TGTGCCAGCAGTAACAGGGACAGGGGGAACCTTAACACTGAAGCTTTCTTT.

This clonotype came up a few times. This chain uses TRBV7-9 with TRBJ2-5, with TRBD2 matching 11 bases. Germline CDR1 SEHNR, CDR2 FQNEAQ (reference sequence). The CDR3 contains 16 residues. V was clipped by 3 bases and J by 3 bases; unmatched bases: 6. This CDR3 reads CASSFQGTSGEETQYF. The DNA of the CDR3 is TGTGCCAGCAGCTTTCAGGGGACTAGCGGAGAAGAGACCCAGTACTTC.

The chain uses TRBV28 and TRBJ1-3; D is perhaps TRBD1 (6 bases). CDR1 is MDHEN and CDR2 is SYDVKM in the germline V gene. The CDR3 consists of 14 residues. V gave up 6 bases and J gave up 5 bases, with 14 bases separating them. The CDR3, as DNA: TGTGCCAGCAGAGCCGGGACACCCAGAAACACCATATATTTT. It is translated as CASRAGTPRNTIYF.

This clonotype was seen only a few times. One end of the junction fails to match germline, which may point to a read error. The V call is TRBV20-1, the J call TRBJ1-2, with D maybe TRBD1 (5 bases). The germline V gene has CDR1 DFQATT and CDR2 SNEGSKA (reference sequence). The length of the CDR3 is 15 residues. DNA of the CDR3: TGCTGTGCTAGAGATGCCGGGGGGACTAGATATGGCTACACCTTC. It encodes CCARDAGGTRYGYTF.

This clonotype was seen only a few times. The chain has TRBV20-1 and TRBJ2-2, with TRBD2 identical over 8 bases. This CDR3 contains 15 residues. The germline CDR1 and CDR2 sequences are DFQATT and SNEGSKA (reference sequence). Trimming at V came to 6 bases and at J to 1 base, leaving 7 bases not matched to a gene. CDR3 residues: CSAINSGKNTGELFF. The CDR3 coding sequence is TGCAGTGCCATTAATAGCGGGAAGAACACCGGGGAGCTGTTTTTT.